This TCR beta chain comes out of a study of PD-1 blockade in classical Hodgkin lymphoma. Study-wide background: Patients were given intravenous nivolumab, 3 mg/kg, every 2 weeks. Broader study findings: Lower baseline TCR diversity was reported for newly diagnosed patients than for healthy donors. Some patients started nivolumab under 1 year after ASCT, and they were excluded.

Only a few counts were recorded for this clone. The antigen is unknown. This CDR3 has 11 amino acids. Looked up from germline, CDR1 is MGHDK and CDR2 is SYGVNS. V gave up 6 bases and J gave up 4 bases, with 7 bases separating them. Time point here: cycle 4 day 1 (C4D1), after five to seven weeks of nivolumab. After autologous stem cell transplantation all patients relapsed, and prior brentuximab vedotin exposure differed between cohorts. Sequenced by immunoSEQ multiplex PCR; TCRdb stores in-frame clones only, minus some. There are about 85,000 clones in the sample; roughly nine tenths occur only once, and approximately 2.9% lies in the top ten.

This sequence joins TRBV25-1 and TRBJ2-7; D is unresolved. The specimen was peripheral blood mononuclear cells (PBMCs), collected before the fourth cycle of nivolumab. The origin of this receptor is a human donor with classical Hodgkin lymphoma. The CDR3 DNA reads TGTGCCAGCAGCCCTGGTTACGAGCAGTACTTC. Translation: CASSPGYEQYF.